The T cell receptor beta chain under discussion was sequenced for a study of vaccination effects on CD4 cells after COVID-19. Assay used: immunoSEQ multiplex PCR; TCRdb lists only in-frame clones, some missing. The profile shows tens of thousands of clones, roughly 79% of them singletons. With the ViraFEST assay, the study expanded antigen-specific CD4+ T cells using viral peptide pools, then sequenced them. Upon completion of more than 9 days in culture, CD4+ T cells were isolated. No vaccinee had earlier SARS-CoV-2 infection, and nucleocapsid antibodies were negative. The authors exchanged half the medium for IL-2 medium on days 3 and 7. CDR3 length: 14 amino acids. The germline gives CDR1 MNHEY, CDR2 SVGAGI. Trimming stripped 6 bases from V and 2 bases from J, with 10 bases between. With respect to this clone: Antigen specificity is unknown.

Findings and limits, study-wide: Both infection-induced and vaccine-induced clones contracted markedly at late post-vaccination timepoints.

The starting material was CD4+ T cells from PBMCs cultured with HCoV-NL63 spike peptides, obtained before COVID-19 vaccination. This clonotype was sampled from a human donor who received a COVID-19 vaccine. This sequence joins TRBV6-5 and TRBJ1-4; D is unclear. The CDR3 here is CASRSTFTNEKLFF. As DNA, the CDR3 is TGTGCCAGCAGATCGACTTTTACTAATGAAAAACTGTTTTTT.